Below, 12 T cell receptor beta chains from the same sample are listed, as sequenced in a study of CD4+ T cells in melanoma. Assay: immunoSEQ multiplex PCR; the TCRdb copy retains only in-frame clones and omits some. The profile shows some 110,000 clones, 92% of them singletons. Sequencing was carried out using peripheral blood. The receptors come from a human donor with melanoma.

The chain employs TRBV6-5 and TRBJ2-3, with 7 bases lining up with TRBD2. Trimming at V came to 7 bases and at J to 5 bases, leaving 6 bases not matched to a gene. The CDR3 covers 13 residues. From germline, CDR1 is MNHEY and CDR2 SVGAGI. The CDR3 loop is CASTPTSEDTQYF. CDR3 DNA: TGTGCCAGCACCCCAACTAGCGAAGATACGCAGTATTTT.

V gene TRBV6-1 combines with J gene TRBJ2-5; no clear D. CDR1 MNHNS and CDR2 SASEGT come from the germline V gene. The V and J ends lost 3 bases and 5 bases respectively, with 4 bases between them. The CDR3 sequence is 11 residues long. CDR3 amino acids: CASSEGETQYF. The CDR3 DNA follows: TGTGCCAGCAGTGAGGGGGAGACCCAGTACTTC.

V is TRBV28 and J is TRBJ2-7; D not resolved. V was shortened by 5 bases and J by 1 base, with 6 bases between the two germline ends. This CDR3 is 12 amino acids long. CDR1 and CDR2 (germline): MDHEN, SYDVKM. CDR3 loop: CASSGSSYEQYF. CDR3 DNA: TGTGCCAGCAGTGGGTCATCCTACGAGCAGTACTTC.

The chain recombines TRBV21-1 with TRBJ1-1. TRBV21-1 is labeled a pseudogene. CDR3 length equals 15 residues. CDR3 sequence reads: CASSKGGVWSTEAFF. CDR3 DNA: TGTGCCAGCAGCAAAGGAGGGGTTTGGAGCACTGAAGCTTTCTTT.

This rearrangement joins TRBV1 to TRBJ1-1; the table's D call, TRBD1, has no DNA check behind it. TRBV1 is deemed a pseudogene. This CDR3 has 13 residues. The CDR3 protein is CTSTRGPGTEAFF. The CDR3, as DNA: TGCACCAGCACCAGGGGGCCGGGGACTGAAGCTTTCTTT.

This clone was observed at least ten times. The chain combines TRBV7-9 with TRBJ2-1, with a tentative D call TRBD2 (5 bases). Germline V gene sequence: CDR1 SEHNR, CDR2 FQNEAQ (reference sequence). CDR3 length: 14 residues. V shed 3 bases and J shed 7 bases, with 13 bases lying between them. The CDR3 coding sequence is TGTGCCAGCAGCTTCATTCCCGGGGAAAATGAGCAGTTCTTC. This translates into CASSFIPGENEQFF.

This clone was picked up one time. The chain carries TRBV19 and TRBJ2-6; 9 positions agree with TRBD1. Germline CDR1 and CDR2: LNHDA and SQIVND (reference sequence). The ends lost 9 bases at V and 0 bases at J; junction bases unmatched: 6. This CDR3 has 16 amino acids. Written as DNA, the CDR3 is TGTGCCAGCCCCGGGACAGGGAACTCTGGGGCCAACGTCCTGACTTTC. Translated, it gives CASPGTGNSGANVLTF. Supplemented by reference TRBV19 and TRBJ2-6, the full variable domain reads DGGITQSPKYLFRKEGQNVTLSCEQNLNHDAMYWYRQDPGQGLRLIYYSQIVNDFQKGDIAEGYSVSREKKESFPLTVTSAQKNPTAFYLCASPGTGNSGANVLTFGAGSRLTVL.

The chain is built from TRBV7-8 and TRBJ2-5; D is unresolved. Germline V lookup: CDR1 SGHVS, CDR2 FQNEAQ. The CDR3 runs 10 residues. With 5 bases removed from V and 4 bases from J, the gap between germline ends came to 2 bases. CDR3 nucleotides: TGTGCCAGCAGCCTAGAGACCCAGTACTTC. Protein sequence: CASSLETQYF.

V is TRBV27 and J is TRBJ2-1; D assignment may be TRBD1 or TRBD2 (5 bases each). The germline V gene encodes CDR1 MNHEY and CDR2 SMNVEV (reference sequence). Trimming took off 7 bases at V and 7 bases at J, with 14 bases between the two ends. This CDR3 is 13 amino acids long. The CDR3 DNA sequence: TGTGCCAGCAAGCGCAGAGAGGGGAATGAGCAGTTCTTC. Translating it yields CASKRREGNEQFF.

This clone has a single count. V is TRBV5-6 and J is TRBJ2-3; unclear D gene. CDR1 is SGHDT and CDR2 is YYEEEE in the germline V gene. V was cut by 1 base and J by 1 base, with 4 bases left in between. This CDR3 has 13 residues. The CDR3 nucleotides read TGTGCCAGCAGCTTGCGGGGCACAGATACGCAGTATTTT. This translates into CASSLRGTDTQYF.

The chain is built from TRBV10-3 and TRBJ2-3; perhaps TRBD2 as D (6 bases). The CDR3 consists of 14 residues. Germline V CDR1 and CDR2: ENHRY, SYGVKD. Trimming stripped 7 bases from V and 3 bases from J, with 14 bases between. This chain's CDR3 is CAINEGRDTDTQYF. The CDR3 DNA is TGTGCCATCAACGAGGGGCGGGATACAGATACGCAGTATTTT.

The J gene is TRBJ2-7, the V gene TRBV19, with 8 bases identical to TRBD1. Germline CDR1 is LNHDA and CDR2 is SQIVND (reference sequence). V was pared by 4 bases and J by 6 bases, with 8 bases of the junction left unmatched. This CDR3 is 14 amino acids long. CDR3 nucleotide sequence: TGTGCCAGTAGTACCATGGGACAGGTTCGCGAGCAGTACTTC. This codes for CASSTMGQVREQYF. Looking up the rest from reference TRBV19 and TRBJ2-7 gives the full variable domain: DGGITQSPKYLFRKEGQNVTLSCEQNLNHDAMYWYRQDPGQGLRLIYYSQIVNDFQKGDIAEGYSVSREKKESFPLTVTSAQKNPTAFYLCASSTMGQVREQYFGPGTRLTVT.